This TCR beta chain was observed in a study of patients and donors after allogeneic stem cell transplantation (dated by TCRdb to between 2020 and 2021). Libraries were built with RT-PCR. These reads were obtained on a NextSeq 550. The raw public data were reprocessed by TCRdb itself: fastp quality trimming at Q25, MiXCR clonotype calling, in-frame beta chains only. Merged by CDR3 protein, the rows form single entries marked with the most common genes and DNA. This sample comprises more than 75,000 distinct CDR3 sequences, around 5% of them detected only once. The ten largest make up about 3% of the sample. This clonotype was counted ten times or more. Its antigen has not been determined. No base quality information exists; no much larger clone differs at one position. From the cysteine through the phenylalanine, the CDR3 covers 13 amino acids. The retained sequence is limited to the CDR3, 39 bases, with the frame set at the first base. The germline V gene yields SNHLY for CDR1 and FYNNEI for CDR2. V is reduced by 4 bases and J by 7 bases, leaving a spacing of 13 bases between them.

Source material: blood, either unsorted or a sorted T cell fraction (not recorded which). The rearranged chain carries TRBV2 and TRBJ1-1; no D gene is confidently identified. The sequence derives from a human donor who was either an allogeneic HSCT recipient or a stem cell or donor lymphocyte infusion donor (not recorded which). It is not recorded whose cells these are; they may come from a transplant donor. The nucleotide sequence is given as TGTGCCAGCAGTGTGGCAGGAAGAGGTGAAGCTTTCTTT. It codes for CASSVAGRGEAFF.